What follows are 18 T cell receptor beta chains derived from one specimen sequenced in a study of blood T cell repertoires in COVID-19. Produced via immunoSEQ multiplex PCR; TCRdb's table is partial and in-frame only. Of under 50,000 clones in the sample, 85% to 95% were seen once. The specimen was peripheral blood. The receptors originated from a man aged 55 to 70 with COVID-19, enrolled during active disease.

CDR3 nucleotide sequence: TGTGCCAGCTCGACTAGCGGCCAACCGGAGACCCAGTACTTC. It is translated as CASSTSGQPETQYF. V usage is TRBV9 and J usage is TRBJ2-5; 9 bases match TRBD2. In germline, CDR1 is SGDLS, CDR2 YYNGEE. This CDR3 contains 14 residues. V trimming: 7 bases; J trimming: 5 bases; junction bases outside the gene matches: 9.

The V and J genes are TRBV12-3 or TRBV12-4 and TRBJ2-1; TRBD2 agrees at 10 bases. After removal of 6 bases from V and 12 bases from J, the junction contained 8 bases not matched to a gene. The CDR3 has 13 amino acids. CDR3 bases: TGTGCCAGCAGGGTGGCTAGCGGGAGTCGGCAGTTCTTC. It yields the protein CASRVASGSRQFF.

This rearrangement joins TRBV3-1 (or the pseudogene TRBV3-2) to TRBJ1-1, with 9 bases matching TRBD1. V lost 3 bases to trimming and J lost 5 bases; unmatched junction nucleotides: 4. This CDR3 has 14 residues. CDR1 and CDR2 from the germline V gene are LGHDT and YNNKEL (reference sequence). The CDR3: CASSQNRGRTEAFF. In DNA, the CDR3 is TGTGCCAGCAGCCAGAACAGGGGGCGAACTGAAGCTTTCTTT.

The V and J genes are TRBV5-1 and TRBJ2-1, with 12 nucleotides matching TRBD2. With 1 base clipped from V and 0 bases from J, the junction kept 8 bases outside the gene matches. This CDR3 has 19 residues. Per the germline V gene, CDR1 is SGHRS and CDR2 is YFSETQ. The CDR3, as DNA: TGCGCCAGCAGCTTGCCGGGGACTAGCGGGTTCCGCTCCTACAATGAGCAGTTCTTC. Encoded protein: CASSLPGTSGFRSYNEQFF.

The chain carries TRBV15 and TRBJ1-5; TRBD1 matches at 7 bases. The germline V gene encodes CDR1 LNHNV and CDR2 YYDKDF (reference sequence). With V trimmed by 5 bases and J by 7 bases, 5 bases remained unmatched. The CDR3 consists of 13 residues. In DNA, the CDR3 is TGTGCCACCAGCGTAGGGGGCGAACAGCCCCAGCATTTT. The encoded protein is CATSVGGEQPQHF.

The chain employs TRBV19 and TRBJ1-1; no reliable D call. CDR1 is LNHDA, CDR2 SQIVND, per germline (reference sequence). V was trimmed by 5 bases and J by 2 bases, leaving 15 bases between them. The CDR3 spans 15 residues. CDR3 in DNA: TGTGCCAGTAGTCTACGACAAGGAATTAACACTGAAGCTTTCTTT. Its translation is CASSLRQGINTEAFF.

The V and J genes are TRBV3-1 (or the pseudogene TRBV3-2) and TRBJ2-2, with D perhaps TRBD1 (5 bases). This CDR3 has 14 amino acids. Trimming took 3 bases from V and 3 from J, leaving 8 bases between them. Germline CDR1 is LGHDT and CDR2 is YNNKEL (reference sequence). CDR3 nucleotides: TGTGCCAGCAGCCAGATACAGGACACCGGGGAGCTGTTTTTT. Its protein is CASSQIQDTGELFF.

The chain links TRBV29-1 to TRBJ2-7; TRBD1 aligns across 9 bases. V shed 7 bases and J 6 bases; nucleotides not matched to a gene: 10. Germline assignment: CDR1 SQVTM and CDR2 ANQGSEA. The CDR3 is made up of 13 amino acids. The DNA of the CDR3 is TGCAGCGCTATCCGGGACAGGGTGTCCGAGCAGTACTTC. This encodes CSAIRDRVSEQYF.

V gene TRBV18 combines with J gene TRBJ2-1; D unresolved. V lost 3 bases to trimming and J lost 4 bases, with 4 bases between them. This CDR3 has 12 residues. Germline lookup yields CDR1 KGHSH and CDR2 LQKENI. The CDR3 DNA follows: TGTGCCAGCTCACCCCAATACAATGAGCAGTTCTTC. Translation: CASSPQYNEQFF.

The chain links TRBV5-1 to TRBJ1-2; D may be TRBD1 (5 bases). The CDR3 sequence is 16 residues long. CDR1 is SGHRS, CDR2 YFSETQ, per germline. V lost 5 bases, J lost 2 bases, and 19 bases lay in between. CDR3 DNA: TGCGCCAGCAGTCTGTCTATTGTAACAGGCAACTATGGCTACACCTTC. Protein sequence: CASSLSIVTGNYGYTF.

The V and J genes are TRBV18 and TRBJ2-3, with TRBD2 identical over 7 bases. This CDR3 is 17 amino acids long. Per germline, CDR1 KGHSH and CDR2 LQKENI. J was trimmed by 1 base and V by 4 bases; bases with no gene match: 11. The CDR3 nucleotides read TGTGCCAGCTCACGTTACGACTCTAGCGGAGGCACAGATACGCAGTATTTT. Translating it yields CASSRYDSSGGTDTQYF.

This sequence joins TRBV30 and TRBJ2-7; 9 bases are a match to TRBD1. V gave up 5 bases and J gave up 10 bases; unmatched junction bases: 9. Per the germline V gene, CDR1 is GTSNPN and CDR2 is SVGIG (reference sequence). The CDR3 is 12 residues long. DNA of the CDR3: TGTGCCTGGGGGGACAGGGTAGGCGAACAGTACTTC. Translation: CAWGDRVGEQYF. Complete variable domain (other parts from reference TRBV30 and TRBJ2-7): SQTIHQWPATLVQPVGSPLSLECTVEGTSNPNLYWYRQAAGRGLQLLFYSVGIGQISSEVPQNLSASRPQDRQFILSSKKLLLSDSGFYLCAWGDRVGEQYFGPGTRLTVT.

The chain uses TRBV3-1 (or the pseudogene TRBV3-2) and TRBJ1-2; perhaps TRBD1 as D (5 bases). The CDR3 has 14 amino acids. The germline V gene has CDR1 LGHDT and CDR2 YNNKEL (reference sequence). The V end lost 1 base, the J end lost 8 bases, and 14 bases lay between the germline ends. CDR3 in amino acids: CASSQGGGRSGYTF. The CDR3 nucleotides are TGTGCCAGCAGCCAAGGGGGGGGACGGTCCGGCTACACCTTC.

This clone was recorded only once. The CDR3 loop reads CASSFSLADQETQYF. For the CDR3, the DNA is TGTGCCAGCAGCTTCAGCCTAGCGGACCAAGAGACCCAGTACTTC. This chain uses TRBV3-1 (or the pseudogene TRBV3-2) with TRBJ2-5; 7 bases are a match to TRBD2. J lost 0 bases, V lost 5 bases, and 6 bases had no gene match. This CDR3 is built from 15 residues. The germline V gene encodes CDR1 LGHDT and CDR2 YNNKEL (reference sequence).

CDR3: CASSTRGTGRAEAFF. DNA for the CDR3: TGCGCCAGCAGCACACGAGGGACAGGGAGGGCTGAAGCTTTCTTT. The chain is built from TRBV23-1 and TRBJ1-1, with 9 bases lining up with TRBD1. TRBV23-1 is marked as an open reading frame, function uncertain. The J segment lost 6 bases and the V segment lost 6 bases, leaving 11 bases of the junction unmatched. The CDR3 covers 15 residues.

V gene TRBV12-5 combines with J gene TRBJ1-2, with 8 bases identical to TRBD1. CDR1 and CDR2 from the germline V gene are LGHNT and FRNRAP. Trimming cost V 5 bases and J 2 bases; bases outside gene matches: 4. The CDR3 runs 14 residues. CDR3 DNA sequence: TGTGCTAGTGGTGGGGACAGGTCAAACTATGGCTACACCTTC. The encoded protein is CASGGDRSNYGYTF.

The V and J genes are TRBV6-5 and TRBJ1-2; TRBD1 might be the D (5 bases). Per germline, CDR1 MNHEY and CDR2 SVGAGI. The CDR3 sequence is 14 residues long. The V and J ends lost 10 bases and 2 bases respectively, with 17 bases between them. CDR3 region: CATKEEGRNYGYTF. The CDR3 coding sequence is TGTGCCACGAAGGAGGAGGGGAGGAACTATGGCTACACCTTC.

The chain has TRBV19 and TRBJ1-5; 9 bases agree with TRBD1. Per the germline V gene, CDR1 is LNHDA and CDR2 is SQIVND (reference sequence). The CDR3 is made up of 16 amino acids. The V and J ends lost 5 bases and 0 bases, in that order; junction bases with no gene match: 5. The CDR3 is CASSPRTGASNQPQHF. CDR3 coding DNA: TGTGCCAGTAGTCCCAGGACAGGGGCTAGCAATCAGCCCCAGCATTTT.